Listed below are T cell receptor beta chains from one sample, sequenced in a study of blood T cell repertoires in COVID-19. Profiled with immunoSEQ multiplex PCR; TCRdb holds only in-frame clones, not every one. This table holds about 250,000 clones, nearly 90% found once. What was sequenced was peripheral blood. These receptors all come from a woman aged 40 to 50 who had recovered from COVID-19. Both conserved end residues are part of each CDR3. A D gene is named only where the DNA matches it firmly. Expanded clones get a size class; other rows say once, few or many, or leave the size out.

TGTGCCAGCCAAGTAACAGGGGTAATCGGGGAGCTGTTTTTT | CASQVTGVIGELFF | TRBJ2-2 | TRBV28 | TRBD1 | .
TGTGCCTGGAGTGTTGGGAGTGGCTACACCTTC | CAWSVGSGYTF | TRBJ1-2 | TRBV30 | . | .
TGTGCCAGCAGCTCCCCGGGGGGGGCGAACACTGAAGCTTTCTTT | CASSSPGGANTEAFF | TRBJ1-1 | TRBV7-9 | . | .
TGTGCCAGCTCGCCCGGGACAGGGTTGGACATTCAGTACTTC | CASSPGTGLDIQYF | TRBJ2-4 | TRBV18 | TRBD1 | .
TGTGCCAGCAGCGTAGCTCTCACCGAGCGGGTTGACAATGAGCAGTTCTTC | CASSVALTERVDNEQFF | TRBJ2-1 | TRBV9 | . | .
TGTGCCAGCAGTTCTGACAGGGGCTATGGCTACACCTTC | CASSSDRGYGYTF | TRBJ1-2 | TRBV11-2 | TRBD1 | .
TGTGCCAGCAGCAACCACAGGGATCAGCCCCAGCATTTT | CASSNHRDQPQHF | TRBJ1-5 | TRBV7-2 | . | .
TGTGCCAGCAGTTTAAGGGGGGGTGAAAAACTGTTTTTT | CASSLRGGEKLFF | TRBJ1-4 | TRBV12-3/TRBV12-4 | . | .
TGTGCCAGCAGCGTTAGCCCCCTGCGAGGAAGCCTCAAAAACATTCAGTACTTC | CASSVSPLRGSLKNIQYF | TRBJ2-4 | TRBV7-8 | . | .
TGTGCCAGCAGCTTAGATCGGACAGGGTCCTCTAACTATGGCTACACCTTC | CASSLDRTGSSNYGYTF | TRBJ1-2 | TRBV7-8 | TRBD1 | once
TGTGCCAGCAGGAGGACAGGCGCACTCTCTGGGGCCAACGTCCTGACTTTC | CASRRTGALSGANVLTF | TRBJ2-6 | TRBV27 | TRBD1 | .
TGTGCCAGCAGTCAGGCTGCTGATCAGCCCCAGCATTTT | CASSQAADQPQHF | TRBJ1-5 | TRBV6-5 | . | .
TGCAGTGCTATCCACGGAGATACGCAGTATTTT | CSAIHGDTQYF | TRBJ2-3 | TRBV20-1 | . | once
TGCGCCAGCAGCCAAGAACCAGGCAACACTGAAGCTTTCTTT | CASSQEPGNTEAFF | TRBJ1-1 | TRBV4-1 | . | .
TGTGCCAGCAGCCGCACACAGGGAAGTAATGAAAAACTGTTTTTT | CASSRTQGSNEKLFF | TRBJ1-4 | TRBV11-3 | . | .
TGTGCCAGCTCACCTCCCGGGGAGAGCGAAGCTTTCTTT | CASSPPGESEAFF | TRBJ1-1 | TRBV18 | . | .
TGTGCCAGCACCCCTATGCTCTCTGGGGCCAACGTCCTGACTTTC | CASTPMLSGANVLTF | TRBJ2-6 | TRBV5-5 | . | .
TGTGCCAGCAGCCAAGGGGGACACCCAGACACAGATACGCAGTATTTT | CASSQGGHPDTDTQYF | TRBJ2-3 | TRBV3-1/TRBV3-2 | . | .
TGTGCCAGCAGGACCGACGGAGCAACTAATGAAAAACTGTTTTTT | CASRTDGATNEKLFF | TRBJ1-4 | TRBV6-5 | . | .
TGTGCCAGCAGCGTAGTGGGCACCTCTGGAAACACCATATATTTT | CASSVVGTSGNTIYF | TRBJ1-3 | TRBV9 | . | .
TGCAGTGCTAGTCTCCCCGCCAGCCGCGTAGCGGGGGCTTACAATGAGCAGTTCTTC | CSASLPASRVAGAYNEQFF | TRBJ2-1 | TRBV20-1 | TRBD2 | .
TGTGCCAGCTCACCCGCGGGACTAGCGGGAACCTACGAGCAGTACTTC | CASSPAGLAGTYEQYF | TRBJ2-7 | TRBV18 | TRBD2 | .
TGTGCCAGTAGTATGCAGGGGAAAAGGGTCACTGAAGCTTTCTTT | CASSMQGKRVTEAFF | TRBJ1-1 | TRBV19 | . | once
TGTGCCAGCAGTTTTCGGGACAGCTCGGAGACCCAGTACTTC | CASSFRDSSETQYF | TRBJ2-5 | TRBV27 | TRBD1 | once
TGTGCCAGCAGTTTCGGGCAGGGGGCGTCTGGGGCCAACGTCCTGACTTTC | CASSFGQGASGANVLTF | TRBJ2-6 | TRBV27 | TRBD1 | .
TGTGCCAGCAGCTTAGGCCACGGTGACGAGCAGTACTTC | CASSLGHGDEQYF | TRBJ2-7 | TRBV13 | . | .
TGTGCCAGCAGCTTAATTGAGGACGGGGAGCTGTTTTTT | CASSLIEDGELFF | TRBJ2-2 | TRBV7-3 | . | .
TGTGCCACCAGTAGCTCCACTAGCGGAAATGAGCAGTTCTTC | CATSSSTSGNEQFF | TRBJ2-1 | TRBV24-1 | TRBD2 | .
TGTGCCAGCACCATCACAGGGGGCGGTGGCACCGGGGAGCTGTTTTTT | CASTITGGGGTGELFF | TRBJ2-2 | TRBV6-6 | TRBD1 | .
TGTGCCAGCAGCCGACAGGCAGACACTGAAGCTTTCTTT | CASSRQADTEAFF | TRBJ1-1 | TRBV7-9 | . | .
TGCGCCAGCAGCCAAGATGGGCCCCCAAACACCGGGGAGCTGTTTTTT | CASSQDGPPNTGELFF | TRBJ2-2 | TRBV4-3 | . | .
TGCGCCAGCAGCGGAGGACAGGGAATGGGCAATGAGCAGTTCTTC | CASSGGQGMGNEQFF | TRBJ2-1 | TRBV5-1 | TRBD1 | .
TGTGCCAGCAGCCAAGTCCTACCCCCAGGGACCGGGGAGCTGTTTTTT | CASSQVLPPGTGELFF | TRBJ2-2 | TRBV4-2 | . | .
TGTGCCAGTGGGACTAGCGGAATCTACAATGAGCAGTTCTTC | CASGTSGIYNEQFF | TRBJ2-1 | TRBV2 | TRBD2 | .
TGTGCCAGCAGCCAGCTAACCCGGGGGGAGCAGTTCTTC | CASSQLTRGEQFF | TRBJ2-1 | TRBV3-1/TRBV3-2 | . | .
TGTGCCAGCAGCTCCTATACGGGGAGGGAGGCCGAAAAACTGTTTTTT | CASSSYTGREAEKLFF | TRBJ1-4 | TRBV7-9 | . | .
TGTGCCAGCAGGGGAGCCGCCGCAGATACGCAGTATTTT | CASRGAAADTQYF | TRBJ2-3 | TRBV2 | . | .
TGTGCCAGCAGCTTCCGGGACAGGGAAGACGGGGAGCTGTTTTTT | CASSFRDREDGELFF | TRBJ2-2 | TRBV5-6 | TRBD1 | .
TGTGCCAGCAGTTTAGGTCGGACAGATACGCAGTATTTT | CASSLGRTDTQYF | TRBJ2-3 | TRBV27 | . | .
TGTGCTAGTGGTTTGCAGAATACGCAGTATTTT | CASGLQNTQYF | TRBJ2-3 | TRBV12-5 | . | .
TGTGCCAGCAGCCCCGAGGGGAGGAGGGGGGAGCTGTTTTTT | CASSPEGRRGELFF | TRBJ2-2 | TRBV3-1/TRBV3-2 | . | .
TGTGCCAGTAGTATAGACGCGAACACCGGGGAGCTGTTTTTT | CASSIDANTGELFF | TRBJ2-2 | TRBV19 | . | once